This T cell receptor (beta chain) is from a study of T cells after yellow fever vaccination. The CDR3 extends over 16 amino acids. In germline, CDR1 is LGHNA, CDR2 YSLEER. V dropped 4 bases and J dropped 5; count of bases not matched to a gene: 8. MiXCR, run by TCRdb on the 5' RACE reads, gives a single entry per CDR3 protein. Of 250,000 to 300,000 distinct CDR3 sequences detected, approximately 5.2% appear once; the ten largest clones hold under 3.5%. The starting material was CD4+ T cells sorted from PBMCs, obtained on the day of the yellow fever booster vaccination. The chain is built from TRBV4-3 and TRBJ2-2; 9 bases map to TRBD2. The receptor was derived from a man aged 18-30 years who received the YFV17D yellow fever vaccine. CDR3 bases: TGCGCCAGCAGCCTCGATAAGGGACTAGCAACCGGGGAGCTGTTTTTT. It specifies CASSLDKGLATGELFF.